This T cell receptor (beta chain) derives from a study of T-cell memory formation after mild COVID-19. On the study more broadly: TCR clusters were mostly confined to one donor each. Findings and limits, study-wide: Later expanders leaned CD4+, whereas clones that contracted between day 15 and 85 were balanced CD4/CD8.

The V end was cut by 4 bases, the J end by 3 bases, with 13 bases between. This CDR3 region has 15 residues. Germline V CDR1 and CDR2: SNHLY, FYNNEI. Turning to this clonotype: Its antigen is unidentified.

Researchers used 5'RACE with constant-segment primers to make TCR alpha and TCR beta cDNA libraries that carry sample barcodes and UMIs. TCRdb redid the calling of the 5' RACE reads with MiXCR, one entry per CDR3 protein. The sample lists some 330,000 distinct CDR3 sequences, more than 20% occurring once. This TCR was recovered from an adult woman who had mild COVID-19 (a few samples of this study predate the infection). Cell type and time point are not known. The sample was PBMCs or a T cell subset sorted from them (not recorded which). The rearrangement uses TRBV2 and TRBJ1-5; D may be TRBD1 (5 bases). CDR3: CASSGQGGVNQPQHF. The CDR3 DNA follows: TGTGCCAGCAGTGGGCAGGGTGGAGTCAATCAGCCCCAGCATTTT.